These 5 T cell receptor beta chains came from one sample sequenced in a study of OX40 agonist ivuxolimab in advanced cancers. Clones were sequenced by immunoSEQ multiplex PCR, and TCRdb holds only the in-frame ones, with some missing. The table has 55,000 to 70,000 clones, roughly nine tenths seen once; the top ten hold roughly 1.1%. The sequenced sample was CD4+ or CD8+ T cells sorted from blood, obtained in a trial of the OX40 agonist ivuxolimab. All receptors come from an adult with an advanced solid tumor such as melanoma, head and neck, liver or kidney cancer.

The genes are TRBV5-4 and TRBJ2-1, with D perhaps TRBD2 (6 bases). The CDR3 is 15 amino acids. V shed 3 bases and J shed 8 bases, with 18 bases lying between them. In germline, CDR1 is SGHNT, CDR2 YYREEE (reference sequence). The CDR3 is CASSSGDLGHDEQFF. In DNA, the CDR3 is TGTGCCAGCAGCTCGGGGGACCTCGGGCACGATGAGCAGTTCTTC. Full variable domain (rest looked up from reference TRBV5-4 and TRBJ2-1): ETGVTQSPTHLIKTRGQQVTLRCSSQSGHNTVSWYQQALGQGPQFIFQYYREEENGRGNFPPRFSGLQFPNYSSELNVNALELDDSALYLCASSSGDLGHDEQFFGPGTRLTVL.

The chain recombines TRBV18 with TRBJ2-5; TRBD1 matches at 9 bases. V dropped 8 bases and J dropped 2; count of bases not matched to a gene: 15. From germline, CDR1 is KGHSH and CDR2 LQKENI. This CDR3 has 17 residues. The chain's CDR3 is CASEKDRGYGGQETQYF. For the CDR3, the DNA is TGTGCCAGCGAAAAGGACAGGGGTTATGGCGGGCAAGAGACCCAGTACTTC.

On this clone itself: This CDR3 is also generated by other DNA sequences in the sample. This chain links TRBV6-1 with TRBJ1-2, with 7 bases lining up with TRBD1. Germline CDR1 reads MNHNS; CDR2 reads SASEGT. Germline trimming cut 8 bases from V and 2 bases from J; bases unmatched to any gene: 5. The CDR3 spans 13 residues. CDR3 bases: TGTGCCAGCTCACCGACAGGGAACTATGGCTACACCTTC. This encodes CASSPTGNYGYTF.

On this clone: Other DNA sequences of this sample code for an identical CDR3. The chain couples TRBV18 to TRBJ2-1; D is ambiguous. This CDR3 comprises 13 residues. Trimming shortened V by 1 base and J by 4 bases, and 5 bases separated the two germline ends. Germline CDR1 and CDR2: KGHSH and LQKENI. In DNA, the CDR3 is TGTGCCAGCTCACCACGAGGTTACAATGAGCAGTTCTTC. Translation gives CASSPRGYNEQFF.

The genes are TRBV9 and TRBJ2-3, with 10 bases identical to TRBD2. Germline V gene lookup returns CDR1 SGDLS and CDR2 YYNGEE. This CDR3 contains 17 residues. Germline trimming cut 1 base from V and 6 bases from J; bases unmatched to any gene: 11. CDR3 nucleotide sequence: TGTGCCAGCAGCGTATCAAGCGGGGGGGCCTCCGGCGATACGCAGTATTTT. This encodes CASSVSSGGASGDTQYF. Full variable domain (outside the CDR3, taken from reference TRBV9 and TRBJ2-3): DSGVTQTPKHLITATGQRVTLRCSPRSGDLSVYWYQQSLDQGLQFLIQYYNGEERAKGNILERFSAQQFPDLHSELNLSSLELGDSALYFCASSVSSGGASGDTQYFGPGTRLTVL.